Here is one T cell receptor (beta chain) with its context. The sample is drawn from a study of blood T cell repertoires in COVID-19. The overall study: Sites in the United States, Italy and Spain provided acute and convalescent COVID-19 samples.

The data were produced by immunoSEQ multiplex PCR, yet TCRdb's version contains in-frame clones alone and is incomplete. Of 200,000 to 250,000 clones listed, approximately 82% are singletons. Cohorts were assigned according to the clinical history that participants reported. Trimming stripped 0 bases from V and 4 bases from J, with 15 bases between. This CDR3 comprises 17 residues. The V gene's germline CDR1 is MGHRA and CDR2 YSYEKL. Sequencing was performed on PBMCs or T cells enriched from blood (not recorded which). The receptor was derived from a man in his forties who had recovered from COVID-19. This chain joins TRBV4-1 and TRBJ1-4; tentative D call: TRBD1 (5 bases). CDR3 nucleotide sequence: TGCGCCAGCAGCCAAGATCCGCGCGGGACGGATAATGAAAAACTGTTTTTT. Translation gives CASSQDPRGTDNEKLFF.